The 31 T cell receptor beta chains reported below all come from one sample, sequenced in a study of cytomegalovirus exposure and HLA in healthy donors. TCRdb's copy holds only in-frame clones and misses some; the assay was immunoSEQ multiplex PCR. Here the sample spans 150,000 to 200,000 clones, 85% being singletons. The sequenced sample consisted of PBMCs. The receptors derive from a man aged 25-45 years in good health and CMV-seropositive.

The rearrangement joins TRBV7-9 to TRBJ1-4, with TRBD1 as a possible D gene (5 bases). Germline V gene data show CDR1 as SEHNR and CDR2 as FQNEAQ (reference sequence). The CDR3 extends over 14 amino acids. V lost 3 bases and J lost 7, with 12 bases in between. The CDR3 is CASSFGRGGEKLFF. The CDR3 DNA follows: TGTGCCAGCAGCTTCGGTAGGGGAGGTGAAAAACTGTTTTTT.

The CDR3 reads CASSQEVRQFNQPQHF. CDR3 bases: TGCGCCAGCAGCCAAGAGGTCAGACAATTCAATCAGCCCCAGCATTTT. The J gene is TRBJ1-5, the V gene TRBV4-1; D uncertain. Germline CDR1 is MGHRA and CDR2 is YSYEKL. The V gene lost 0 bases and the J gene lost 3 bases, with 12 bases spanning the gap. CDR3 length equals 16 residues.

The rearrangement links TRBV5-1 to TRBJ2-7; D remains unclear. Germline CDR1 reads SGHRS; CDR2 reads YFSETQ. V lost 0 bases, J lost 0 bases, and 10 bases lay in between. The CDR3 sequence is 15 residues long. Written as DNA, the CDR3 is TGCGCCAGCAGCTTGGGACTTAGGAGCTCCTACGAGCAGTACTTC. Its translation: CASSLGLRSSYEQYF.

The rearrangement links TRBV27 to TRBJ2-7, with D maybe TRBD2 (5 bases). Trimming shortened V by 2 bases and J by 4 bases, and 6 bases separated the two germline ends. The germline gives CDR1 MNHEY, CDR2 SMNVEV (reference sequence). This CDR3 region has 12 residues. The CDR3 DNA sequence: TGTGCCAGCAGTTTACGGGGATACGAGCAGTACTTC. Translation gives CASSLRGYEQYF.

This clone showed up just a few times. V usage is TRBV7-9 and J usage is TRBJ2-7; TRBD1 matches 8 bases. This CDR3 comprises 15 residues. CDR1 SEHNR and CDR2 FQNEAQ come from the germline V gene (reference sequence). V trimming: 4 bases; J trimming: 0 bases; junction bases outside the gene matches: 5. For the CDR3, the DNA is TGTGCCAGCAGCTGGGGGGACAGGAGCTCCTACGAGCAGTACTTC. It specifies CASSWGDRSSYEQYF.

In regard to this clone: Other DNA sequences within the sample encode an identical CDR3. The rearrangement uses TRBV30 and TRBJ1-5, with 7 bases lining up with TRBD1. Germline values: CDR1 GTSNPN, CDR2 SVGIG (reference sequence). V shed 5 bases, J shed 7 bases, and the junction held 8 bases outside the gene matches. The CDR3 sequence is 13 residues long. CDR3 in amino acids: CAWADRDGQPQHF. The DNA of the CDR3 is TGTGCCTGGGCAGACAGGGATGGCCAGCCCCAGCATTTT. Full variable domain (missing parts from reference TRBV30 and TRBJ1-5): SQTIHQWPATLVQPVGSPLSLECTVEGTSNPNLYWYRQAAGRGLQLLFYSVGIGQISSEVPQNLSASRPQDRQFILSSKKLLLSDSGFYLCAWADRDGQPQHFGDGTRLSIL.

This chain links TRBV6-5 with TRBJ1-2, with D possibly matching TRBD1 (6 bases). Germline CDR1 is MNHEY and CDR2 is SVGAGI. V dropped 2 bases and J dropped 3 bases, with 13 bases sitting between them. The CDR3 totals 15 residues. CDR3 region: CASSYPEQGYYGYTF. CDR3 nucleotide sequence: TGTGCCAGCAGTTACCCCGAACAGGGTTACTATGGCTACACCTTC.

The chain links TRBV27 to TRBJ2-1; TRBD1 is a possible D gene (5 bases). The CDR3 is 14 residues long. Germline lookup yields CDR1 MNHEY and CDR2 SMNVEV (reference sequence). V was pared by 2 bases and J by 2 bases, with 7 bases between. The CDR3 loop reads CASSLTDTYNEQFF. For the CDR3, the DNA is TGTGCCAGCAGTTTAACGGACACCTACAATGAGCAGTTCTTC.

V is TRBV5-5 and J is TRBJ1-4; 8 nucleotides align to TRBD1. V was pared by 4 bases and J by 8 bases, with 7 bases of the junction left unmatched. Looked up from germline, CDR1 is SGHKS and CDR2 is YYEKEE (reference sequence). The CDR3 sequence is 14 residues long. CDR3 coding DNA: TGTGCCAGCAGCCCGGGGGACAGGAGGGAAAAACTGTTTTTT. Its protein is CASSPGDRREKLFF.

V gene TRBV6-1 combines with J gene TRBJ1-2; a weak D match, TRBD1 (5 bases). The CDR3 spans 21 residues. The ends were cut back, 0 bases at V and 5 bases at J, with 31 bases in the middle. Germline CDR1 is MNHNS and CDR2 is SASEGT. As DNA, the CDR3 is TGTGCCAGCAGTGAAGCGTTATTCTCCCCCACGGAGTCGGCGGGGACTTATGGCTACACCTTC. This sequence encodes CASSEALFSPTESAGTYGYTF.

The rearrangement uses TRBV19 and TRBJ2-1, with 8 bases aligning to TRBD2. The CDR3 is 15 residues long. Germline values: CDR1 LNHDA, CDR2 SQIVND (reference sequence). The J segment lost 7 bases and the V segment lost 7 bases, leaving 12 bases of the junction unmatched. This CDR3 is CASTSKAGGPNEQFF. In nucleotides, the CDR3 is TGTGCCAGTACCTCCAAGGCGGGGGGACCGAATGAGCAGTTCTTC.

This chain uses TRBV21-1 with TRBJ1-2. TRBV21-1 is classified as a pseudogene. The CDR3 covers 15 residues. The CDR3 loop is CASSKACTVNYGYTF. CDR3 DNA: TGTGCCAGCAGCAAAGCGTGCACGGTGAACTATGGCTACACCTTC.

V and J are TRBV13 and TRBJ2-5; weak D call: TRBD2 (6 bases). CDR3 length: 14 amino acids. Germline V gives CDR1 PRHDT, CDR2 FYEKMQ (reference sequence). Trimming left V 3 bases short and J 0 bases short, with 8 bases between. CDR3 sequence (DNA): TGTGCCAGCAGCTTCGCGGGGAACCAAGAGACCCAGTACTTC. It yields the protein CASSFAGNQETQYF.

V usage is TRBV21-1 and J usage is TRBJ1-6; the table's D call, TRBD1, was not checked against the DNA. TRBV21-1 is a listed pseudogene. The length of the CDR3 is 15 residues. The CDR3 sequence is CASTTRVTYNSPLHF. CDR3 DNA sequence: TGTGCCAGCACGACCAGGGTAACCTATAATTCACCCCTCCACTTT.

This sequence joins TRBV19 and TRBJ2-4; TRBD2 might be the D (5 bases). V lost 4 bases, J lost 8 bases, and 12 bases lay in between. Germline values: CDR1 LNHDA, CDR2 SQIVND (reference sequence). This CDR3 is built from 13 residues. Written as DNA, the CDR3 is TGTGCCAGTAGTAAGACTGAGAGGGACATTCAGTACTTC. It codes for CASSKTERDIQYF.

The genes are TRBV9 and TRBJ2-3; 10 bases align to TRBD2. CDR1 is SGDLS, CDR2 YYNGEE, per germline. Trimming at V came to 3 bases and at J to 8 bases, leaving 18 bases not matched to a gene. The CDR3 is 18 residues long. The CDR3 DNA sequence: TGTGCCAGCAGCGGTGGGGTTCTAGCGGGGGATATGTGGGGTACGCAGTATTTT. Protein sequence: CASSGGVLAGDMWGTQYF. The entire variable domain, with the rest obtained from reference TRBV9 and TRBJ2-3, is as follows: DSGVTQTPKHLITATGQRVTLRCSPRSGDLSVYWYQQSLDQGLQFLIQYYNGEERAKGNILERFSAQQFPDLHSELNLSSLELGDSALYFCASSGGVLAGDMWGTQYFGPGTRLTVL.

This clone is a singleton in its sample. The V gene is TRBV7-2, the J gene TRBJ2-3, with D perhaps matching TRBD1 (6 bases). The V gene lost 4 bases and the J gene lost 1 base, with 15 bases spanning the gap. This CDR3 contains 16 residues. The germline V gene encodes CDR1 SGHTA and CDR2 FQGNSA. CDR3 region: CASSYGPDRRTDTQYF. Written as DNA, the CDR3 is TGTGCCAGCAGCTACGGCCCGGACAGACGCACAGATACGCAGTATTTT.

The chain carries TRBV9 and TRBJ2-5; D might be TRBD2 (6 bases). V was pared by 3 bases and J by 5 bases, with 23 bases between. The germline V gene has CDR1 SGDLS and CDR2 YYNGEE. CDR3 size: 17 residues. CDR3 region: CASSAWSGLRERETQYF. The CDR3 coding sequence is TGTGCCAGCAGCGCATGGTCGGGACTGAGGGAACGGGAGACCCAGTACTTC.

This clone was counted a single time. The chain couples TRBV19 to TRBJ1-1; D not resolved. The CDR3 is made up of 14 amino acids. Germline-derived CDR1 and CDR2 are LNHDA and SQIVND (reference sequence). V lost 7 bases, J lost 6 bases, and 18 bases lay in between. The CDR3 coding sequence is TGTGCCAGTACCCCGTTTGGGAGAATCGCTGAAGCTTTCTTT. Amino acids: CASTPFGRIAEAFF.

V usage is TRBV6-1 and J usage is TRBJ2-7; D unresolved. There are 14 residues in the CDR3. The germline V gene encodes CDR1 MNHNS and CDR2 SASEGT. V was cut by 3 bases and J by 3 bases, with 12 bases left in between. This chain's CDR3 is CASSDTGPYYEQYF. DNA for the CDR3: TGTGCCAGCAGTGATACGGGTCCGTACTACGAGCAGTACTTC.

V is TRBV27 and J is TRBJ2-2; 7 bases fit TRBD1. This CDR3 region has 15 residues. Per germline, CDR1 MNHEY and CDR2 SMNVEV (reference sequence). The V segment lost 3 bases and the J segment 5 bases; nucleotides outside the gene matches: 6. The CDR3 DNA reads as TGTGCCAGCAGTTTCGGGGACAGAGATACCGGGGAGCTGTTTTTT. It yields the protein CASSFGDRDTGELFF.

The rearrangement links TRBV4-1 to TRBJ1-4; possible D gene TRBD1, 5 bases. V lost 4 bases and J 8 bases, leaving 17 bases between the germline ends. The CDR3 is 15 amino acids. Germline V gene data show CDR1 as MGHRA and CDR2 as YSYEKL. The CDR3 loop reads CASSPQTGGGEKLFF. For the CDR3, the DNA is TGCGCCAGCAGCCCTCAAACTGGGGGAGGCGAAAAACTGTTTTTT.

The chain combines TRBV27 with TRBJ1-1; 7 bases fit TRBD1. This CDR3 is built from 12 residues. With V trimmed by 6 bases and J by 8 bases, 6 bases remained unmatched. Germline V gene sequence: CDR1 MNHEY, CDR2 SMNVEV (reference sequence). The CDR3 DNA is TGTGCCAGCAGGCGACAGGGCAGAGAAGCTTTCTTT. Protein product: CASRRQGREAFF.

V is TRBV7-9 and J is TRBJ1-4; 8 nucleotides agree with TRBD1. Unmatched junction bases numbered 6, after V lost 5 bases and J lost 7 bases. Germline lookup yields CDR1 SEHNR and CDR2 FQNEAQ (reference sequence). This CDR3 is 14 amino acids long. The CDR3 loop reads CASSPTGAFEKLFF. For the CDR3, the DNA is TGTGCCAGCAGCCCGACAGGGGCCTTTGAAAAACTGTTTTTT.

This clone was counted once. This rearrangement joins TRBV10-1 to TRBJ1-5; D uncertain. CDR3 length: 13 residues. The germline gives CDR1 WNHNN, CDR2 SYGVQD (reference sequence). Deletions cut 9 bases from V and 0 bases from J, with 9 bases between. The CDR3 coding sequence is TGCGCCAGTCCCCTTTATAGCAATCAGCCCCAGCATTTT. Protein sequence: CASPLYSNQPQHF.

V gene TRBV5-4 combines with J gene TRBJ2-1; 8 nucleotides align to TRBD2. V trimming: 1 base; J trimming: 8 bases; junction bases outside the gene matches: 11. Germline CDR1 reads SGHNT; CDR2 reads YYREEE (reference sequence). This CDR3 contains 16 residues. The CDR3 DNA reads as TGTGCCAGCAGCTTGACGCGAGCTAGCGGGCTCTATGAGCAGTTCTTC. It is translated as CASSLTRASGLYEQFF. Looking up the rest from reference TRBV5-4 and TRBJ2-1 gives the full variable domain: ETGVTQSPTHLIKTRGQQVTLRCSSQSGHNTVSWYQQALGQGPQFIFQYYREEENGRGNFPPRFSGLQFPNYSSELNVNALELDDSALYLCASSLTRASGLYEQFFGPGTRLTVL.

V is TRBV27 and J is TRBJ2-7; D perhaps matches TRBD1 (5 bases). The germline gives CDR1 MNHEY, CDR2 SMNVEV (reference sequence). V was trimmed by 2 bases and J by 4 bases, leaving 12 bases between them. The CDR3 consists of 14 residues. The CDR3 DNA reads as TGTGCCAGCAGTTTAAGGGGTAAGGTATACGAGCAGTACTTC. Translation: CASSLRGKVYEQYF.

This chain links TRBV30 with TRBJ1-5; D gene uncertain. This CDR3 has 14 amino acids. Germline V gene sequence: CDR1 GTSNPN, CDR2 SVGIG (reference sequence). With 5 bases removed from V and 2 bases from J, the gap between germline ends came to 13 bases. This chain's CDR3 is CAWSISSGNQPQHF. As DNA, the CDR3 is TGTGCCTGGTCGATTAGTAGTGGCAATCAGCCCCAGCATTTT.

As regards this clone: One end of the junction does not line up with germline, which may come from a read error. The CDR3 sequence: CASSPGKGINDEQFF. CDR3 in DNA: TGTGCTAGCAGCCCGGGCAAGGGGATAAACGATGAGCAGTTCTTC. The chain uses TRBV7-7 and TRBJ2-1; D is possibly TRBD1 (5 bases). This CDR3 has 15 residues. Germline-derived CDR1 and CDR2 are SSHAT and FNYEAQ (reference sequence).

The chain joins TRBV6-5 to TRBJ1-5; no clear D gene. The V end lost 7 bases, the J end lost 4 bases, and 14 bases lay between the germline ends. Germline lookup yields CDR1 MNHEY and CDR2 SVGAGI. This CDR3 is built from 14 residues. CDR3 sequence: CASTPSGENQPQHF. CDR3 sequence (DNA): TGTGCCAGCACCCCCAGCGGAGAGAATCAGCCCCAGCATTTT.

This clone was recorded once. The chain couples TRBV19 to TRBJ2-3; TRBD1 matches 10 bases. Trimming removed 4 bases from V and 4 bases from J; junction bases left unmatched: 5. CDR1 and CDR2 (germline): LNHDA, SQIVND (reference sequence). The CDR3 spans 15 residues. The chain's CDR3 is CASSRQGARADTQYF. CDR3 in DNA: TGTGCCAGTAGTAGACAGGGGGCGAGGGCAGATACGCAGTATTTT.